In this sample, the clone carrying this T cell receptor beta chain turned up once. Sequencing was performed with immunoSEQ multiplex PCR; in TCRdb, only in-frame clones are kept and a portion is missing. The sample comprises 75,000 to 95,000 clones, about 85% of which are singletons, and roughly 4.1% rests with the top ten. These data are taken from a study of identifying expanded T cells in peripheral blood. V dropped 2 bases and J dropped 1 base, with 26 bases sitting between them. There are 19 residues in the CDR3. Germline CDR1 reads GTSNPN; CDR2 reads SVGIG (reference sequence). The clonotype originates from a person aged 18 to 70 in good health. Sequenced sample: blood. The chain has TRBV30 and TRBJ1-1; tentatively, D is TRBD1 (6 bases). CDR3 protein: CAWSKYALTGAVGNTEAFF. The CDR3 DNA is TGTGCCTGGAGTAAATACGCCCTGACAGGAGCCGTTGGGAACACTGAAGCTTTCTTT.